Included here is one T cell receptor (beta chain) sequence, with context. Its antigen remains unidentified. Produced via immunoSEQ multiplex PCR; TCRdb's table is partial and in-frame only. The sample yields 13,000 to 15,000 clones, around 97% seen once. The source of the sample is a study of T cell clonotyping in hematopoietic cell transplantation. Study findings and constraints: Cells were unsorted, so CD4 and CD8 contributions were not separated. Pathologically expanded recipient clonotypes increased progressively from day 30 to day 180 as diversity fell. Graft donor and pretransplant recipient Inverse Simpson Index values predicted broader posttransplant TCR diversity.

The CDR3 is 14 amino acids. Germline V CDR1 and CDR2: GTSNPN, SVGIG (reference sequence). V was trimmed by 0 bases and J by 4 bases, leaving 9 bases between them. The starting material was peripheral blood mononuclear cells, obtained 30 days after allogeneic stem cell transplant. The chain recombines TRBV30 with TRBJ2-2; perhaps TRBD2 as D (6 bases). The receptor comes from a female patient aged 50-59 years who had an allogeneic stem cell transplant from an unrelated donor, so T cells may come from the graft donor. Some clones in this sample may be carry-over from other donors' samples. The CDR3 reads CAWSVGGITGELFF. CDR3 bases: TGTGCCTGGAGTGTAGGAGGGATCACCGGGGAGCTGTTTTTT.